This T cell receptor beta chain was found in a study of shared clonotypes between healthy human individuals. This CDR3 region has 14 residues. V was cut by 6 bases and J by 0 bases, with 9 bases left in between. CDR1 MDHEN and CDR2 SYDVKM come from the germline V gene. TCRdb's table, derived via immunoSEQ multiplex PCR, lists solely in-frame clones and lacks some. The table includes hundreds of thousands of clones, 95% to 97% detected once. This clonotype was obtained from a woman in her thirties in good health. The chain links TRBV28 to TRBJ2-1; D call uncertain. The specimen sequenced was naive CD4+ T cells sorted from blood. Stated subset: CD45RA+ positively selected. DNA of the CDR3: TGTGCCAGCAGCCCCCTAAGCTCCTACAATGAGCAGTTCTTC. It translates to CASSPLSSYNEQFF.